This note documents a single T cell receptor beta chain sequence. Its target antigen remains unknown. No quality values exist for individual bases; no much larger clone is one base distant. The sample originates from a study of lymphopenia after photon versus proton radiotherapy (dated by TCRdb to the late 2010s). About the investigation overall: Photon and proton radiation therapy were compared by the study for their immunological effects in patients with gastrointestinal tumors who developed high-grade lymphopenia. The cohort included 20 to 25 patients with gastrointestinal tumors who developed lymphopenia after receiving either photon or proton therapy. The goal of the study was to characterize the differences between the two radiation modalities in how they affect the immune system. Study-level results and caveats: Across the cohort, among patients who died, a greater drop in TCR diversity after the nadir was inversely correlated with overall survival time. Relative stability during treatment was observed in proton-treated patients, whereas loss of naive T cells and TCR diversity and gain of effector/memory populations were observed in photon-treated patients. The survival association was assessed only in patients who died, and the authors presented better survival with proton therapy as a possibility rather than a demonstrated result. After the lymphocyte count nadir, repertoires from photon-treated patients showed oligoclonal expansion, particularly of CD8+ Temra cells, and this expansion drove the decline in diversity.

The germline V gene supplies CDR1 SGHRS and CDR2 YFSETQ. V is shortened by 1 base, J by 5 bases, and the region joining them spans 9 bases. Including the terminal cysteine and phenylalanine, the CDR3 comprises 13 residues. The sequence is cut down to CDR3 DNA, 39 bases in frame from base 1. Receptors were amplified or captured by the immunoSEQ multiplex PCR assay. T cell repertoires were profiled by deep sequencing of rearranged TCR beta loci, alongside multiparametric flow cytometry. TCRdb's version of the immuneACCESS table is confined to in-frame rearrangements and falls short of the full clone set. An unresolved V gene accounts for under half of the shortfall where checked; the remainder is of unknown origin. The sample contains approximately 170,000 clones, roughly nine tenths of them found a single time. The ten most abundant clones make up about 4.4% of the sample.

This sample comprised peripheral blood, obtained from a patient treated with photon-based radiotherapy. This sequence originates from a man aged 45-65 years with gastric cancer. This receptor chain uses TRBV5-1 and TRBJ1-2; the D gene is possibly TRBD1, with 6 bases matching. The CDR3 corresponds to CASSLRTDYGYTF. DNA sequence: TGCGCCAGCAGCTTGAGGACAGATTATGGCTACACCTTC.